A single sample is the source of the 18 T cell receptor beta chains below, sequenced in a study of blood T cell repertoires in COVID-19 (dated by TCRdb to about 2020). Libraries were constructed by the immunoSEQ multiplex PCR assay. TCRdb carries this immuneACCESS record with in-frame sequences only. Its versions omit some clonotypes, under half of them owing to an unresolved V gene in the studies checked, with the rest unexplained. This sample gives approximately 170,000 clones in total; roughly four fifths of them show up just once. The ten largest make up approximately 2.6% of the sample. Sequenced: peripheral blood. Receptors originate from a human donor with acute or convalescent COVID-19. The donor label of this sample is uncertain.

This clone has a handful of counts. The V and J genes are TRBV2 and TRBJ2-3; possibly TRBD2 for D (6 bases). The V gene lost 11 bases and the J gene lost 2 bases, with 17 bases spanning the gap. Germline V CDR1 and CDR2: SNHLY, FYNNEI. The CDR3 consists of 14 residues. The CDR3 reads CAAGTLGFTDTQYF. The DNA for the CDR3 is TGTGCCGCGGGGACCCTTGGCTTCACAGATACGCAGTATTTT.

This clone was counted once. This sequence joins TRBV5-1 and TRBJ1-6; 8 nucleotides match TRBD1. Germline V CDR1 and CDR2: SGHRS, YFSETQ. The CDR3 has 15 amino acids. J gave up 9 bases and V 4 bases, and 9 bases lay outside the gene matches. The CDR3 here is CASSVTGTGSSPLHF. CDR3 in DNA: TGCGCCAGCAGCGTAACCGGGACAGGTAGTTCACCCCTCCACTTT.

The CDR3 nucleotides are TGTGCCAGCAGCGTAGGGGGACTAGCGGGCCGCCGGACGATAAGGCAGTATTTT. Translating it yields CASSVGGLAGRRTIRQYF. The V gene is TRBV9, the J gene TRBJ2-3; the match to TRBD2 covers 12 bases. The CDR3 has 18 amino acids. The junction had 16 bases not matched to a gene; V was cut back by 0 bases and J by 11 bases. The germline V gene has CDR1 SGDLS and CDR2 YYNGEE.

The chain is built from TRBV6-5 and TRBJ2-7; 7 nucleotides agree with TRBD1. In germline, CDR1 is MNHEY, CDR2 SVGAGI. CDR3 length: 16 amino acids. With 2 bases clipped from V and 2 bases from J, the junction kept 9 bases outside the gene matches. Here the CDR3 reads CASSYKGTVPPYEQYF. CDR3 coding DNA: TGTGCCAGCAGTTACAAGGGGACAGTCCCTCCCTACGAGCAGTACTTC.

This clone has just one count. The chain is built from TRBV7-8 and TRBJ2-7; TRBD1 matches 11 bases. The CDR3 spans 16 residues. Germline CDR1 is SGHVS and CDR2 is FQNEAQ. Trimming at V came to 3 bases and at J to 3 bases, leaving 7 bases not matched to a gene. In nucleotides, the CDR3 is TGTGCCAGCAGCTTCGGACCGGGACAGGGGGTCTACGAGCAGTACTTC. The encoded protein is CASSFGPGQGVYEQYF.

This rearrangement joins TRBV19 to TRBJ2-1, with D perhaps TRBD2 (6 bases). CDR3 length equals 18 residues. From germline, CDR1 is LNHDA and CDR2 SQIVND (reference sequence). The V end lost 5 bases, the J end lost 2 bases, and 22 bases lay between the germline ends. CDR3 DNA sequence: TGTGCCAGTAGTGTCGGGGTGTACAGCGGGCTTACCTACAATGAGCAGTTCTTC. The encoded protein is CASSVGVYSGLTYNEQFF.

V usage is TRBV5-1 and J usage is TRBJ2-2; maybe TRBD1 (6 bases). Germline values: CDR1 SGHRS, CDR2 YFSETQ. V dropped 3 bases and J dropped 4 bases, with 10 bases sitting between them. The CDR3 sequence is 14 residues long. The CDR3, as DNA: TGCGCCAGCAGCTCGGGACAACTCACCGGGGAGCTGTTTTTT. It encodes CASSSGQLTGELFF. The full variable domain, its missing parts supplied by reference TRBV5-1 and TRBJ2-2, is KAGVTQTPRYLIKTRGQQVTLSCSPISGHRSVSWYQQTPGQGLQFLFEYFSETQRNKGNFPGRFSGRQFSNSRSEMNVSTLELGDSALYLCASSSGQLTGELFFGEGSRLTVL.

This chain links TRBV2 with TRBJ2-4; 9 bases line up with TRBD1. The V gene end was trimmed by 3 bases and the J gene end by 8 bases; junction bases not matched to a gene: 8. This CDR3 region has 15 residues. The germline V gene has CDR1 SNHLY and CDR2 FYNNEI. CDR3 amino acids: CASSDLDRGGDIQYF. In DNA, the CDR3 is TGTGCCAGCAGTGATCTGGACAGGGGCGGGGACATTCAGTACTTC.

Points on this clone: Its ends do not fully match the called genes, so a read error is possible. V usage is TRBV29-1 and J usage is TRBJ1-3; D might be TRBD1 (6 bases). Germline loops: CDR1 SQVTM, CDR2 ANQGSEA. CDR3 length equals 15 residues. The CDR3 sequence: CSVEGTPEATNTIYF. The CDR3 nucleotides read TGCAGCGTGGAAGGGACACCCGAAGCTACTAACACCATATATTTT. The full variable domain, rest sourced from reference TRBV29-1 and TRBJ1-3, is SAVISQKPSRDICQRGTSLTIQCQVDSQVTMMFWYRQQPGQSLTLIATANQGSEATYESGFVIDKFPISRPNLTFSTLTVSNMSPEDSSIYLCSVEGTPEATNTIYFGEGSWLTVV.

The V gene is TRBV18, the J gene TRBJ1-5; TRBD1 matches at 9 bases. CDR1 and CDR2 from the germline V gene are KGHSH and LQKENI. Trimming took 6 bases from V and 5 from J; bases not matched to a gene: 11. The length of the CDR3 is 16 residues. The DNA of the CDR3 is TGTGCCAGCTCGGTCACAGGGGGCGCGCCGGATCAGCCCCAGCATTTT. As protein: CASSVTGGAPDQPQHF.

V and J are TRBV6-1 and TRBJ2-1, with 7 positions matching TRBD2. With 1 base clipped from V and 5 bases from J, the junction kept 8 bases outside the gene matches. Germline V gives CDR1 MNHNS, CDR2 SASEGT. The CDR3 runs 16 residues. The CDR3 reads CASSEVRASGHNEQFF. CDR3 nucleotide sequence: TGTGCCAGCAGTGAAGTAAGGGCTAGCGGTCACAATGAGCAGTTCTTC.

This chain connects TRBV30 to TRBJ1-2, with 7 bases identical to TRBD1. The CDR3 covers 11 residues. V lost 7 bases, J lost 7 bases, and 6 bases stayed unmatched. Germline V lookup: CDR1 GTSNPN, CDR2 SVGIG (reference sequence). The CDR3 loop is CASKTGAGYTF. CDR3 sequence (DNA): TGTGCCTCGAAAACAGGGGCTGGCTACACCTTC.

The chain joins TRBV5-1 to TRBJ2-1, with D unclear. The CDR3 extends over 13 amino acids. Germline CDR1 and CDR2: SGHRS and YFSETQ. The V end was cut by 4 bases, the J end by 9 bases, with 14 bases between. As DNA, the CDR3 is TGCGCCAGCAGCCCAGACTCCCAACGTGAGCAGTTCTTC. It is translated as CASSPDSQREQFF.

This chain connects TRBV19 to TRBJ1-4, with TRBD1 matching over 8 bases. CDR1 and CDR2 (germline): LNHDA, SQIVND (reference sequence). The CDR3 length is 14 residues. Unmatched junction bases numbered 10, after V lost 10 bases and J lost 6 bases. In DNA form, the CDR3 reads TGTGCCACAAGTTCAGGGGGCGCGTATGAAAAACTGTTTTTT. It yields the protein CATSSGGAYEKLFF. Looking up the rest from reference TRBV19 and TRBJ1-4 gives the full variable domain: DGGITQSPKYLFRKEGQNVTLSCEQNLNHDAMYWYRQDPGQGLRLIYYSQIVNDFQKGDIAEGYSVSREKKESFPLTVTSAQKNPTAFYLCATSSGGAYEKLFFGSGTQLSVL.

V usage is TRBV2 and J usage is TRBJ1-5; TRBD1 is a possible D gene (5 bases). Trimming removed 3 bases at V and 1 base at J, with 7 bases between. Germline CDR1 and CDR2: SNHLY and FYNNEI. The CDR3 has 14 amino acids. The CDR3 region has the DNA TGTGCCAGCAGTGATACAGGAAGCAATCAGCCCCAGCATTTT. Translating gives CASSDTGSNQPQHF.

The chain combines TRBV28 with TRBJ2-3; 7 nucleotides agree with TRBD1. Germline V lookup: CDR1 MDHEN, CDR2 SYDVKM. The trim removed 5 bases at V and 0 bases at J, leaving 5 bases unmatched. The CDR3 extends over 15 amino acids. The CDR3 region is CASSTDRESTDTQYF. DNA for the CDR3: TGTGCCAGCAGTACAGACAGGGAAAGCACAGATACGCAGTATTTT.

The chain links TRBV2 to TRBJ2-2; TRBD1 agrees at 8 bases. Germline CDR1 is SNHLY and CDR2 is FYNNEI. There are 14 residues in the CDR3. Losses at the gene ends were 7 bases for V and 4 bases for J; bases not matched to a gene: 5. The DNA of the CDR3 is TGTGCCAGCACCCGGACAGGGCTCACCGGGGAGCTGTTTTTT. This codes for CASTRTGLTGELFF.

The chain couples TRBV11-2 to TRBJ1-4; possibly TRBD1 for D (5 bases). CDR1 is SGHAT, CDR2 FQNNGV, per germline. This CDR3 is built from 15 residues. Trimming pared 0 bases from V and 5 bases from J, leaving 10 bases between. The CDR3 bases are TGTGCCAGCAGCTTAGAGGACAAGTCCAATGAAAAACTGTTTTTT. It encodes CASSLEDKSNEKLFF.